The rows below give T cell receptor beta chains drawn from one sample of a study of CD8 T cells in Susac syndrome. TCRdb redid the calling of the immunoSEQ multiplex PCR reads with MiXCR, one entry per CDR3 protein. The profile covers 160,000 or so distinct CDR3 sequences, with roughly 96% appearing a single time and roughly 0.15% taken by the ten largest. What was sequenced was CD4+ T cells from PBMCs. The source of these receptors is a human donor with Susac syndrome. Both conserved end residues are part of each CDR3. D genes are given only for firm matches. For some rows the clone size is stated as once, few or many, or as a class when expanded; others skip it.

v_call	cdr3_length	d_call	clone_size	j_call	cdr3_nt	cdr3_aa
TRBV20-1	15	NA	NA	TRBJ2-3	TGCAGTGCTCAGGGGGGCGGTGGTCGCACAGATACGCAGTATTTT	CSAQGGGGRTDTQYF
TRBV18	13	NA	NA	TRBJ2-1	TGTGCCAGCTCACCTCCGGCAGGCTATGAGCAGTTCTTC	CASSPPAGYEQFF
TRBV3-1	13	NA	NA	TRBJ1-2	TGTGCCAGCAGCCACCGGGACGGAGATGGCTACACCTTC	CASSHRDGDGYTF
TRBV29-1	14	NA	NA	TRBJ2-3	TGCAGCGCTGGGGCAATTGGCCTCACATATACGCAGTATTTT	CSAGAIGLTYTQYF
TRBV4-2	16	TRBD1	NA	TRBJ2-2	TGTGCCAGCAGCCAAGATTCCGGGACAGGGGGCGGGGAGCTGTTTTTT	CASSQDSGTGGGELFF
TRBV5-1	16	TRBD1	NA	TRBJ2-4	TGCGCCAGCAGCTTCGAAAGGGGGCTGTCCAAAAACATTCAGTACTTC	CASSFERGLSKNIQYF
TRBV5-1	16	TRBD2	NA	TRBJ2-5	TGCGCCAGCAGCTTGGCAGGGACTAGCGAGCAAGAGACCCAGTACTTC	CASSLAGTSEQETQYF
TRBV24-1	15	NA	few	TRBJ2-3	TGTGCCACCAGTGACCCTAGGACCTTCACAGATACGCAGTATTTT	CATSDPRTFTDTQYF
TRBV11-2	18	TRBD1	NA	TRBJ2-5	TGTGCCAGCAGCTTATCCCCCCTGGCGGGACAGGGGCAAGAGACCCAGTACTTC	CASSLSPLAGQGQETQYF
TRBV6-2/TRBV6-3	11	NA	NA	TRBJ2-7	TGTGCCAGCAGTCAATACTACGAGCAGTACTTC	CASSQYYEQYF
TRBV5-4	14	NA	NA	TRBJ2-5	TGTGCCAGCAGCTCCCCTCAGGGTTCGCGGACCCAGTACTTC	CASSSPQGSRTQYF
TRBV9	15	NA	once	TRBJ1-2	TGTGCCAGCAGCCCCCGGGACAATGCCAACTATGGCTACACCTTC	CASSPRDNANYGYTF
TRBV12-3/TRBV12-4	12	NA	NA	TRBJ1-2	TGTGCCAGCAGTCCCACAGGGTTTGGCTACACCTTC	CASSPTGFGYTF
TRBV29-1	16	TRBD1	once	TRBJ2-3	TGCAGCGCAGGGGGAGTACGGGGCCATAGCACAGATACGCAGTATTTT	CSAGGVRGHSTDTQYF
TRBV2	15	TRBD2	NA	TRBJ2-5	TGTGCCAGCGGATTCGGCGGGGGGGCCTCCGAGACCCAGTACTTC	CASGFGGGASETQYF
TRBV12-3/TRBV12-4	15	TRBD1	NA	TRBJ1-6	TGTGCCAGCAGTTTCCAGGGGGCGGTTAATTCACCCCTCCACTTT	CASSFQGAVNSPLHF
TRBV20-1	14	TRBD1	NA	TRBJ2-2	TGCAGTGCTCCCTGGACAGGGGGCACCGGGGAGCTGTTTTTT	CSAPWTGGTGELFF
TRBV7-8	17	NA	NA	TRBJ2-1	TGTGCCAGCAGCTTAATCGGAGTTGCAGGGGATCAGGGTGAGCAGTTCTTC	CASSLIGVAGDQGEQFF
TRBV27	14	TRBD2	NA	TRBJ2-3	TGTGCCAGCAGTCCGGGACTAGCTGCGGATACGCAGTATTTT	CASSPGLAADTQYF
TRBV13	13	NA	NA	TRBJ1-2	TGTGCCAGCAGCTTAGCAACAGAGTATGGCTACACCTTC	CASSLATEYGYTF
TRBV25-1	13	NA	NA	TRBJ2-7	TGTGCCAGCATTGGGGGTTATTCCTACGAGCAGTACTTC	CASIGGYSYEQYF
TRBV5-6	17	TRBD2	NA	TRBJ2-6	TGTGCCAGCAGCTCGGGACTAGGGACCTCTGGGGCCAACGTCCTGACTTTC	CASSSGLGTSGANVLTF
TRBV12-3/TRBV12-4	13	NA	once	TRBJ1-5	TGTGCCAGCAGTCTAAACGGGAGGCAGCCCCAGCATTTT	CASSLNGRQPQHF
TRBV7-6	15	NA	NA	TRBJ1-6	TGTGCCAGCAGCCCTGCTGGGGCGGTACGTTCACCCCTCCACTTT	CASSPAGAVRSPLHF
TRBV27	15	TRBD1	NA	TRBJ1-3	TGTGCCAGCAGGTTGACAGGGGTGGCTGGAAACACCATATATTTT	CASRLTGVAGNTIYF
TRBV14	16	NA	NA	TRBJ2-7	TGTGCCAGCAGCCAACGCGACGGGGTAGTTTCCTACGAGCAGTACTTC	CASSQRDGVVSYEQYF
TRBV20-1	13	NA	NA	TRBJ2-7	TGCAGTGCTAGAGATTCGGGGTGGGCCGCGCAGTACTTC	CSARDSGWAAQYF
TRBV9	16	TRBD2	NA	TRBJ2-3	TGTGCCAGCAGCCCCCCTCTAGCGGATAACACAGATACGCAGTATTTT	CASSPPLADNTDTQYF
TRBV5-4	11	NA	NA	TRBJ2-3	TGTGCCAGCAGCAACGGGAATACGCAGTATTTT	CASSNGNTQYF
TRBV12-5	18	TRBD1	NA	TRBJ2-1	TGTGCTAGTGGCTCCGGGACAGTGTTTTTAAGCTCCTACAATGAGCAGTTCTTC	CASGSGTVFLSSYNEQFF
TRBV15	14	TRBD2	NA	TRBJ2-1	TGTGCCACCAGCCGTAGCGGGGGGTACAATGAGCAGTTCTTC	CATSRSGGYNEQFF
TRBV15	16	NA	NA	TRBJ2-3	TGTGCCACCAGCAGAGCCGGCGTGGGCCAGAAGGATACGCAGTATTTT	CATSRAGVGQKDTQYF
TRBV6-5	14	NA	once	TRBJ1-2	TGTGCCAGCAGTTCGTCAAAGGGCGACTATGGCTACACCTTC	CASSSSKGDYGYTF
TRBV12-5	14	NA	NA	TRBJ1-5	TGTGCTAGTGCCAGGGGCGACCCCAATCAGCCCCAGCATTTT	CASARGDPNQPQHF
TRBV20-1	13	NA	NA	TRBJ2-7	TGCAGTGCTAGCGACAGTTCTCCCTACGAGCAGTACTTC	CSASDSSPYEQYF